This T cell receptor (beta chain) was sequenced in a study of blood T cell repertoires in COVID-19. Study-wide background: Researchers got acute and convalescent COVID-19 samples from the United States, Italy and Spain. PBMCs, B-cell-depleted T cells, or T cells were the source of the cDNA or gDNA that made up the material.

As processed by the authors: Amplification from reference gene primers served as the basis for estimated nucleated cell counts. The data were produced by immunoSEQ multiplex PCR, yet TCRdb's version contains in-frame clones alone and is incomplete. The V and J calls and the clone size are those of that table, but D and trimming were determined from the DNA. The sample consists of 250,000 to 350,000 clones, 80% to 90% of them appearing once. Concerning this clone: This CDR3 is also generated by other DNA sequences in the sample.

The TCR comes from a woman aged 45-60 years with acute or convalescent COVID-19. Source material: peripheral blood.

The CDR3 bases are TGTGCCACCGCTAGCGGGGGGTCCACAGATACGCAGTATTTT. Translated, it gives CATASGGSTDTQYF. The rearrangement links TRBV24-1 to TRBJ2-3; 11 bases line up with TRBD2. This CDR3 spans 14 amino acids. Germline values: CDR1 KGHDR, CDR2 SFDVKD. With V trimmed by 9 bases and J by 2 bases, 3 bases remained unmatched.